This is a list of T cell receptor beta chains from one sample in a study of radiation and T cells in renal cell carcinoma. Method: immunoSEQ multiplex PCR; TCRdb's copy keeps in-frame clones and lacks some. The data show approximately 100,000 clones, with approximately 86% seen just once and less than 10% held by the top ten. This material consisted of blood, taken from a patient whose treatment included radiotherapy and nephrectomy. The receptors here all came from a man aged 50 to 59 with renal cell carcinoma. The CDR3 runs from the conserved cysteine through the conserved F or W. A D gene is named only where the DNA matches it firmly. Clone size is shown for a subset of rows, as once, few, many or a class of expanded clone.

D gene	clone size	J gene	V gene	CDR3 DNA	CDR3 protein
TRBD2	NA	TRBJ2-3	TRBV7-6	TGTGCCAGCAGCCCCAAAATAGCGGGAGGTCGAGATACGCAGTATTTT	CASSPKIAGGRDTQYF
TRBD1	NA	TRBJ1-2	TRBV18	TGTGCCAGCTCACTGTGGTCCGCCGGGACAGACCCCATTGGGGGCTACACCTTC	CASSLWSAGTDPIGGYTF
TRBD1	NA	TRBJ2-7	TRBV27	TGTGCCAGCAGTAACAGGGGGCGCGGGGACGAGCAGTACTTC	CASSNRGRGDEQYF
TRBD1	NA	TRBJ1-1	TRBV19	TGTGCCATACGGGACAGCCCGAACACTGAAGCTTTCTTT	CAIRDSPNTEAFF
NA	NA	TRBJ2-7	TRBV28	TGTGCCAGCAGCCCTATTTGGGGTTTGGGGGGTGTAGGGCGCGAGCAGTACTTC	CASSPIWGLGGVGREQYF
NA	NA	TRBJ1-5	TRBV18	TGTGCCAGCTCACCAACAGAATGGACAGCTATCAATCAGCCCCAGCATTTT	CASSPTEWTAINQPQHF
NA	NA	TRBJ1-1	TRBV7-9	TGTGCCAGCAGCTTTGGGGAAAACACTGAAGCTTTCTTT	CASSFGENTEAFF
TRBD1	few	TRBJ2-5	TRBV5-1	TGCGCCAGCAGCTCCCAAGGGACAGGTCAGGAGACCCAGTACTTC	CASSSQGTGQETQYF
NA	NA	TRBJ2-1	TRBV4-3	TGCGCCAGCAGCCAAGATTTGGAGGCAGGCGAGCAGTTCTTC	CASSQDLEAGEQFF
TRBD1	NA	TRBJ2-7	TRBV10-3	TGTGCCATCAATCAGGGGGTTTACCACGAGCAGTACTTC	CAINQGVYHEQYF
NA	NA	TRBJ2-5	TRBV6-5	TGTGCCAGCAGTTACAAGACAGGCCATCAGGGGACCCAGTACTTC	CASSYKTGHQGTQYF
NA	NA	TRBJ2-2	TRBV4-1	TGCGCCAGCAGCCAAGAAGCCCGCGGCGGGAACACCGGGGAGCTGTTTTTT	CASSQEARGGNTGELFF
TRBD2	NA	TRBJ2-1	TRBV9	TGTGCCAGCAGCTTATCAGCGGGAGGGAATGAGCAGTTCTTC	CASSLSAGGNEQFF
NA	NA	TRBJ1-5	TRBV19	TGTGCCAGTACTAAAAACGGAGGTCAGACCAATCAGCCCCAGCATTTT	CASTKNGGQTNQPQHF
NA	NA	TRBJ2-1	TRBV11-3	TGTGCCAGCGGGGATGGGCCGTACAATGAGCAGTTCTTC	CASGDGPYNEQFF
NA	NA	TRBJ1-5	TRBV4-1	TGCGCCAGCAGCCAGTCTAAGCAGCCGGGGGTCTACTATCAGCCCCAGCATTTT	CASSQSKQPGVYYQPQHF
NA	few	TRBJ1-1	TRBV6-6	TGTGCCAGCAGTTACCTGACAGATTCGAACACTGAAGCTTTCTTT	CASSYLTDSNTEAFF
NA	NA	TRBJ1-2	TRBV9	TGTGCCAGCAGCGTAGAGGTTGACTATGGCTACACCTTC	CASSVEVDYGYTF
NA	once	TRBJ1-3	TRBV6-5	TGTGCCAGCAGTTACTCAGAGTCTGGAAACACCATATATTTT	CASSYSESGNTIYF
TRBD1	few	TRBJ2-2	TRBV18	TGTGCCAGCTCCGCAACAGGGGGCAGCACCGGGGAGCTGTTTTTT	CASSATGGSTGELFF
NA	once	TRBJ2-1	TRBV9	TGTGCCAGCAGCGGGTCGGGGGACAATGAGCAGTTCTTC	CASSGSGDNEQFF
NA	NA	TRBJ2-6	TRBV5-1	TGCGCCAGCAGCTTGGATCGGTCGGGCACTGGGGCCAACGTCCTGACTTTC	CASSLDRSGTGANVLTF
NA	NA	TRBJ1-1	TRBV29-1	TGCAGCGTTGGACGGCAGAACACTGAAGCTTTCTTT	CSVGRQNTEAFF
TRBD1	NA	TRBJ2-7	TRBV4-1	TGCGCCAGCAGCCACTCCGGGACAGGGACTTCGTACGAGCAGTACTTC	CASSHSGTGTSYEQYF
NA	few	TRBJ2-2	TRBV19	TGTGCCAGTAGTACAGATTCGAACACCGGGGAGCTGTTTTTT	CASSTDSNTGELFF
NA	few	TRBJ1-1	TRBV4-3	TGCGCCAGCAGCCAATCCACAGAATCGAACACTGAAGCTTTCTTT	CASSQSTESNTEAFF
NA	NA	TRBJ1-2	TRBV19	TGTGCCAGTATCCCCGGGGGGGTAAACTATGGCTACACCTTC	CASIPGGVNYGYTF
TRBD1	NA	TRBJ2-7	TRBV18	TGTGCCAGCTCACCGACAGGGGTGAACGAGCAGTACTTC	CASSPTGVNEQYF
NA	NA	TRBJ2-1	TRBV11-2	TGTGCCAGCAGCAGTAGACTAGTTGCTAATGAGCAGTTCTTC	CASSSRLVANEQFF
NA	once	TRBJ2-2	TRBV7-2	TGTGCCAGCAGACTAGTCAGCACCGGGGAGCTGTTTTTT	CASRLVSTGELFF
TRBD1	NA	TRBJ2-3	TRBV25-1	TGTGCCAGTACGGACAGGGTGACAGATACGCAGTATTTT	CASTDRVTDTQYF
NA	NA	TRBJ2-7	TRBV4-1	TGCGCCAGCAGCCAAGATAGCATCGCCTCCTACGAGCAGTACTTC	CASSQDSIASYEQYF
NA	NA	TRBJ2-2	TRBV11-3	TGTGCCAGCAGCTTTGGAGCCTACACCGGGGAGCTGTTTTTT	CASSFGAYTGELFF
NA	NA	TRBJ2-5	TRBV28	TGTGCCAGCAGTTTAGGTTCGGGGCAGGCGCAAGAGACCCAGTACTTC	CASSLGSGQAQETQYF
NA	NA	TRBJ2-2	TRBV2	TGTGCCAGAAGGATCACCGGGGAGCTGTTTTTT	CARRITGELFF
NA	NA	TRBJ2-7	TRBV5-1	TGCGCCAGCAGTTATAGAAGCGCCAACTACGAGCAGTACTTC	CASSYRSANYEQYF
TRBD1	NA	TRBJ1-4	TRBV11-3	TGTGCCAGCAGCTGTACCCGATCGGACAGGCGGAATGAAAAACTGTTTTTT	CASSCTRSDRRNEKLFF
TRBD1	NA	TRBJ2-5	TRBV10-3	TGTGCCATCAGCCGGACAGGGGGCGACCAAGAGACCCAGTACTTC	CAISRTGGDQETQYF
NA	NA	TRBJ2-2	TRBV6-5	TGTGCCAGCAGTTACGGACGGCCTCAGGAGGAGCTGTTTTTT	CASSYGRPQEELFF
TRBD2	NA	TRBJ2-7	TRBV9	TGTGCCAGCAGCGTAGCCCTAGCGGGTCTCTACGAGCAGTACTTC	CASSVALAGLYEQYF
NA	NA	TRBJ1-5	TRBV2	TGTGCCAGCAGTGAAACTTCTACAGCAGCCGTAAGCAATCAGCCCCAGCATTTT	CASSETSTAAVSNQPQHF
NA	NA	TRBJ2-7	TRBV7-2	TGTGCCAGCAGCCCCCCCGGGTACGAGCAGTACTTC	CASSPPGYEQYF
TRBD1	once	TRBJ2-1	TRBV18	TGTGCCAGCTCACCGTCAGGGGACAGGGTGTTCTTC	CASSPSGDRVFF
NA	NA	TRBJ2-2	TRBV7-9	TGTGCCAGCAGCTTAACGGCGGCGGGGACCGGGGAGCTGTTTTTT	CASSLTAAGTGELFF
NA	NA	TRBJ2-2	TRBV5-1	TGCGCCAGCAGCTCCGGGACGGCCCCGAACACCGGGGAGCTGTTTTTT	CASSSGTAPNTGELFF
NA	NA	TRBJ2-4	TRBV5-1	TGCGCCAGCAGAATCGGGGGAATGGGACTTAAAGAAAACATTCAGTACTTC	CASRIGGMGLKENIQYF
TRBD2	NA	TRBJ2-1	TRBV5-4	TGTGCCAGCAGCAAGGGACTAGCGGGGGCGTACAATGAGCAGTTCTTC	CASSKGLAGAYNEQFF
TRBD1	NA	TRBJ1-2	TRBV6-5	TGTGCCACCGGACAGGGATTCCTCACCTTC	CATGQGFLTF
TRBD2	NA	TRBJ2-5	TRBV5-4	TGTGCCAGCAACAGGAGGACTAGCGGGAGGGGAGAGACCCAGTACTTC	CASNRRTSGRGETQYF
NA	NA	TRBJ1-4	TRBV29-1	TGCAGCGTGGGAGGGTCGCCCGGGATTGAAAAACTGTTTTTT	CSVGGSPGIEKLFF
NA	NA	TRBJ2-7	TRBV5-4	TGTGCCAGCAGCTTAAGGGACCACACCTACGAGCAGTACTTC	CASSLRDHTYEQYF
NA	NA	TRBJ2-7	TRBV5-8	TGTGCCAGCAGCTTGGCCGAGGGGTACGAGCAGTACTTC	CASSLAEGYEQYF
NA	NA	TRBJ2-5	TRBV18	TGTGCCAGCTCACCCCCGAGGGGCCAGGAGACCCAGTACTTC	CASSPPRGQETQYF
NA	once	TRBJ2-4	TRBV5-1	TGCGCCAGCACGGGCTTAGTTAGGAGAAGGGGGAAAAACATTCAGTACTTC	CASTGLVRRRGKNIQYF
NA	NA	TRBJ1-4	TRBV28	TGTGCCAGCAGTTTATTTCTAGGGGTTGGGTCTAATGAAAAACTGTTTTTT	CASSLFLGVGSNEKLFF